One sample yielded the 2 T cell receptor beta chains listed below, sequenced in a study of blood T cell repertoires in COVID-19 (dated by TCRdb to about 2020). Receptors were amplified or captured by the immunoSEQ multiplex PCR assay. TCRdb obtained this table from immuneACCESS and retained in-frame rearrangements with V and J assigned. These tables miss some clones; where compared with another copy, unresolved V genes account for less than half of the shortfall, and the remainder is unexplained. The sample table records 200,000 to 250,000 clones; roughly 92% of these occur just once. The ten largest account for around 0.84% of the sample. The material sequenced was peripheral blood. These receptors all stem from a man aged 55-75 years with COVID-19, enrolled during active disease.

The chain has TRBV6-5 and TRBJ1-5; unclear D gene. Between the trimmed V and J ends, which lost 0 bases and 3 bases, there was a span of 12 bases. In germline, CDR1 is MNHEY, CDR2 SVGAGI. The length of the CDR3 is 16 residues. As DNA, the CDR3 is TGTGCCAGCAGTTACTCGACACTTCCGCCCAATCAGCCCCAGCATTTT. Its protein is CASSYSTLPPNQPQHF.

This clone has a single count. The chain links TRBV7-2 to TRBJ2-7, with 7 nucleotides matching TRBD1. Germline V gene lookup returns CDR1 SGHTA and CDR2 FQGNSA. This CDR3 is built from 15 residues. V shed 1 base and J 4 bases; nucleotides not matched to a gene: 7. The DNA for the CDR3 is TGTGCCAGCAGCTTAGAAGGGGGCAGCAGATACGAGCAGTACTTC. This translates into CASSLEGGSRYEQYF.